The rows below give T cell receptor beta chains drawn from one sample of a study of technical replicates of blood from a handful of donors. Profiled with immunoSEQ multiplex PCR; TCRdb holds only in-frame clones, not every one. Of 70,000 or so clones listed, roughly 89% are singletons. Input material: T cells isolated from PBMCs. All receptors derive from a human donor in good health. Some clones in this sample may be carry-over from other donors' samples. The CDR3 runs from the conserved cysteine through the conserved F or W.

v_gene,j_gene,CDR3aa
TRBV5-1,TRBJ1-6,CASSLDPSVDRVDSPLHF
TRBV7-7,TRBJ2-7,CASSFHREPYEQYF
TRBV5-1,TRBJ2-7,CASSGTSGSYEQYF
TRBV7-3,TRBJ1-1,CASSPTGGYTEAFF
TRBV6-1,TRBJ1-1,CASRTGEAFF
TRBV21-1,TRBJ1-2,CASSISATEVNYGYTF
TRBV28,TRBJ2-7,CASSPAGLAGGGHYEQYF
TRBV4-2,TRBJ2-7,CASSRGLAGGLSYEQYF
TRBV20-1,TRBJ2-7,CSARDRGEQYF
TRBV13,TRBJ2-2,CASSPGAPPAELFF
TRBV19,TRBJ2-7,CASSMVGFGTGFYEQYF
TRBV4-1,TRBJ2-4,CASSGQPSKNIQYF
TRBV25-1,TRBJ1-1,CASSSRDREAFF
TRBV2,TRBJ1-5,CASRDSPNQPQHF
TRBV11-2,TRBJ1-2,CASSGGQGDGYTF
TRBV4-2,TRBJ2-1,CASSQATLAVASYNEQFF
TRBV29-1,TRBJ1-2,CSVGTGANYGYTF
TRBV2,TRBJ1-4,CASSEDVIYLPRDEKLFF
TRBV7-8,TRBJ1-1,CASSLRQGRTNTEAFF
TRBV5-4,TRBJ2-3,CASSYGQNIREDTQYF
TRBV10-1,TRBJ2-5,CASSEDKGTGETQYF
TRBV28,TRBJ2-7,CASSNWAAPKGGEQYF
TRBV6-1,TRBJ1-5,CASSEAGAGPQHF
TRBV28,TRBJ1-3,CASYQVSGNTIYF
TRBV10-3,TRBJ1-5,CAISDSQGASDQPQHF
TRBV7-9,TRBJ2-5,CASSLDHRQGKETQYF
TRBV5-1,TRBJ2-1,CASSSSGRDFADEQFF
TRBV19,TRBJ2-1,CASRDRGIHNEQFF
TRBV7-9,TRBJ2-1,CASSLRSGSRGNEQFF
TRBV7-7,TRBJ2-7,CASSPRRGAGYEQYF
TRBV5-6,TRBJ2-5,CASSLDGFSGQETQYF
TRBV21-1,TRBJ2-5,CASSTRHGGGQETQYF
TRBV10-1,TRBJ2-5,CASPRLGLAGGPETQYF
TRBV2,TRBJ2-7,CASSDDRGVYEQYF
TRBV5-8,TRBJ1-2,CASSSRGTGGYYGYTF
TRBV11-2,TRBJ1-4,CASSLVGGAAANEKLFF
TRBV6-1,TRBJ2-7,CASSHRVSYEQYF
TRBV19,TRBJ2-7,CASSKGKSYEQYF
TRBV6-4,TRBJ1-2,CASSGEQDHGYTF
TRBV7-6,TRBJ2-5,CASSLKKPLGTYGRAQETQYF
TRBV28,TRBJ2-7,CASSLSQDSSYEQYF
TRBV25-1,TRBJ2-2,CATLGRENTGELFF
TRBV6-5,TRBJ2-7,CASSLFPRGVNEQYF
TRBV7-7,TRBJ2-1,CASSPGTSGRADEQFF